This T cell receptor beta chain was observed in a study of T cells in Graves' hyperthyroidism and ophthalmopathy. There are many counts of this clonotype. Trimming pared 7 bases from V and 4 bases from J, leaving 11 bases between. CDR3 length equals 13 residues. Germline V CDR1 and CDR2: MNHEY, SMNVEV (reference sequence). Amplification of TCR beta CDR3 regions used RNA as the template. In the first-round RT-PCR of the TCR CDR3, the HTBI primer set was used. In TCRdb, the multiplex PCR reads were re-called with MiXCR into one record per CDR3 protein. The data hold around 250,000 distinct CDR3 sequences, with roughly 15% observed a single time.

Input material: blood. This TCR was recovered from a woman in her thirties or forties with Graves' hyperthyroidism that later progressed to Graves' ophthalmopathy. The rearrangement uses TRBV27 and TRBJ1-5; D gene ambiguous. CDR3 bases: TGTGCCAGCACCCTAGGGCCTAATCAGCCCCAGCATTTT. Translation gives CASTLGPNQPQHF.